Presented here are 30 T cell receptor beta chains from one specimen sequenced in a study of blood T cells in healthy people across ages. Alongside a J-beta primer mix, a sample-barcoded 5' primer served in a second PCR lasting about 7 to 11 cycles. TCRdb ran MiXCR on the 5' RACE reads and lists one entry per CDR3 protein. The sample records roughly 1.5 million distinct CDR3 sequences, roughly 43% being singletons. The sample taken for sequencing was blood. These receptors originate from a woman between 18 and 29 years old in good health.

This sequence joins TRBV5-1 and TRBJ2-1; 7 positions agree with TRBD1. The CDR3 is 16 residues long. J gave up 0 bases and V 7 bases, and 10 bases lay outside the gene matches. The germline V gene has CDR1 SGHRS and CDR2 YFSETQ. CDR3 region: CASGLTTGSSYNEQFF. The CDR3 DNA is TGCGCCAGCGGCCTGACGACAGGGAGCTCCTACAATGAGCAGTTCTTC.

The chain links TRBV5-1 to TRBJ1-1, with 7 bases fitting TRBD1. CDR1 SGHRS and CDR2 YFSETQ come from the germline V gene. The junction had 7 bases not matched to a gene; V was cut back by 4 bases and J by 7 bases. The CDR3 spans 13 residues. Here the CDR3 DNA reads TGCGCCAGCAGCCATCGACAGGGACGTGAAGCTTTCTTT. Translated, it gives CASSHRQGREAFF.

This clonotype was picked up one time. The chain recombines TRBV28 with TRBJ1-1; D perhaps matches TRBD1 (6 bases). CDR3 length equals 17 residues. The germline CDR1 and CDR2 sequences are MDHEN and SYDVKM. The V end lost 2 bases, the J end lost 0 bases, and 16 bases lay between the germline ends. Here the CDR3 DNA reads TGTGCCAGCAGTTTAAATGGGGGCTCGTTTGTGAACACTGAAGCTTTCTTT. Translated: CASSLNGGSFVNTEAFF.

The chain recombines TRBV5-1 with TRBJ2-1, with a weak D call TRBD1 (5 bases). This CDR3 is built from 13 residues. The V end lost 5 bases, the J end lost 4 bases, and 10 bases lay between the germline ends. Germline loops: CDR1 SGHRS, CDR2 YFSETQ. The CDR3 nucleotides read TGCGCCAGCAGTCACCAGGGATACAATGAGCAGTTCTTC. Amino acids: CASSHQGYNEQFF.

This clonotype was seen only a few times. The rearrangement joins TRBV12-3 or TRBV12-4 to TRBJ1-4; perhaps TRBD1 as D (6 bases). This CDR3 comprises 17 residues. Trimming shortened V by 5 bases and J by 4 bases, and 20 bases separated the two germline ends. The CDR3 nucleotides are TGTGCCAGCAGTCCCAAGGTGGGGGCAGTGGATAATGAAAAACTGTTTTTT. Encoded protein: CASSPKVGAVDNEKLFF.

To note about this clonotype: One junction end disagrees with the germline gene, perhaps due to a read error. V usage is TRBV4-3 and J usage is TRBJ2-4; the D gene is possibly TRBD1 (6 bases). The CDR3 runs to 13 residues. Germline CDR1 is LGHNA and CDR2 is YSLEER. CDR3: CASSQSGQDIQYF. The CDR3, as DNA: TGCGCTAGCAGCCAGTCGGGACAAGACATTCAGTACTTC.

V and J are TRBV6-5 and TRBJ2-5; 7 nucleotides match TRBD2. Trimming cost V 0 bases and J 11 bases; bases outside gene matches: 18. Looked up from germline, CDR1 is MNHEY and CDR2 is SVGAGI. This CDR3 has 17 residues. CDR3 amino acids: CASSYSRQRGNHNEQYF. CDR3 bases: TGTGCCAGCAGTTACTCGAGGCAGCGGGGAAACCACAATGAGCAGTACTTC.

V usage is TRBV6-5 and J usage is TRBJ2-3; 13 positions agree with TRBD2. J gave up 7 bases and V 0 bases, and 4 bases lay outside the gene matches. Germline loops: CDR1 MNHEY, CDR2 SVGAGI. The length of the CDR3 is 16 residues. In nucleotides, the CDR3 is TGTGCCAGCAGTTACTCGGGGACTAGCGGGGCTTATACGCAGTATTTT. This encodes CASSYSGTSGAYTQYF.

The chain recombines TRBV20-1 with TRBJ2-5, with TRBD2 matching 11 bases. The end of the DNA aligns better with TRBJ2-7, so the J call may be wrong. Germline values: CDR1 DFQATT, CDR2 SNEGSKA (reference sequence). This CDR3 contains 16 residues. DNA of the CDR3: TGCAGTGCTAGGATCCTAGCGGGGGGAAACCGCTACGAGCAGTACTTC. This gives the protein CSARILAGGNRYEQYF.

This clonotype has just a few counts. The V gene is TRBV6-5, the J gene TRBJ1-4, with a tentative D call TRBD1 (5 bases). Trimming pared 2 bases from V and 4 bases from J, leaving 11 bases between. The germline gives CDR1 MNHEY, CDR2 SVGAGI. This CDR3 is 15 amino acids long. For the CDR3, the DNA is TGTGCCAGCAGTTACGAGGGACGGGGTAATGAAAAACTGTTTTTT. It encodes CASSYEGRGNEKLFF.

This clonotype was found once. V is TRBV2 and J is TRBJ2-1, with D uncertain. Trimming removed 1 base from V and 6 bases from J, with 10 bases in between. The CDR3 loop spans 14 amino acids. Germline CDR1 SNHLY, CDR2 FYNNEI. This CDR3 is CASSEGSPPNEQFF. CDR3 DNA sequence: TGTGCCAGCAGTGAAGGGTCTCCCCCCAATGAGCAGTTCTTC.

The DNA of the CDR3 is TGCGCCAGCAGCCAAGGTAGGACGGAGTCGGGCAATGAGCAGTTCTTC. It specifies CASSQGRTESGNEQFF. The chain links TRBV4-1 to TRBJ2-1; D remains ambiguous. Trimming stripped 1 base from V and 6 bases from J, with 16 bases between. The CDR3 runs to 16 residues. CDR1 is MGHRA and CDR2 is YSYEKL in the germline V gene.

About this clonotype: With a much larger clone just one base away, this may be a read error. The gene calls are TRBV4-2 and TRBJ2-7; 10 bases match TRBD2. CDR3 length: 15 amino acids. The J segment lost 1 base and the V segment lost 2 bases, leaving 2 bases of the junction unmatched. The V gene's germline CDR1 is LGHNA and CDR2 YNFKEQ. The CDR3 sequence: CASSQPLAGSYEQYF. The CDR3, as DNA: TGTGCCAGCAGCCAACCACTAGCGGGATCCTACGAGCAGTACTTC.

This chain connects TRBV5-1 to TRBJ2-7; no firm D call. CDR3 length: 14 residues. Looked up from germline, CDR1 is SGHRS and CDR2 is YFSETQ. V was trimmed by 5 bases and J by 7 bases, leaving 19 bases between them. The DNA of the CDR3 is TGCGCCAGCAGGGTCACATTGGGCTACAATGAGCAGTACTTC. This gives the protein CASRVTLGYNEQYF.

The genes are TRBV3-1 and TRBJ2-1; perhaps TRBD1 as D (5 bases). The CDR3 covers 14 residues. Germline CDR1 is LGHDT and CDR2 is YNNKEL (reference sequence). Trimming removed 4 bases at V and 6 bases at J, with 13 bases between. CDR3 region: CASSLSQGPNEQFF. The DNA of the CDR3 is TGTGCCAGCAGCCTTAGCCAGGGCCCCAATGAGCAGTTCTTC.

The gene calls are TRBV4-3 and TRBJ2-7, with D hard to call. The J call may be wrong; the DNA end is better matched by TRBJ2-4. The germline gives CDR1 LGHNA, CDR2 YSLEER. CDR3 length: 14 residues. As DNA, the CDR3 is TGCGCCAGCAGCCAAGGATGGGGTCCGAACATTCAGTACTTC. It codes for CASSQGWGPNIQYF.

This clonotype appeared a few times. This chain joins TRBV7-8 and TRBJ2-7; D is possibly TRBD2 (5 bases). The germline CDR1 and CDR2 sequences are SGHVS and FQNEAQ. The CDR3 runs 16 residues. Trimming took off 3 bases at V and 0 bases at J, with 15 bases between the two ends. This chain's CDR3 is CASSFPVRGFSYEQYF. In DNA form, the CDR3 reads TGTGCCAGCAGCTTCCCAGTGCGAGGGTTCTCCTACGAGCAGTACTTC.

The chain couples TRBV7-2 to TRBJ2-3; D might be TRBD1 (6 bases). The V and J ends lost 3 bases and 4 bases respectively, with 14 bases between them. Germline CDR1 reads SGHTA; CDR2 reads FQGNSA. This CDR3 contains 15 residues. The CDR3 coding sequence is TGTGCCAGCAGCTTTGACAGGCTTCCTGCAGATACGCAGTATTTT. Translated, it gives CASSFDRLPADTQYF.

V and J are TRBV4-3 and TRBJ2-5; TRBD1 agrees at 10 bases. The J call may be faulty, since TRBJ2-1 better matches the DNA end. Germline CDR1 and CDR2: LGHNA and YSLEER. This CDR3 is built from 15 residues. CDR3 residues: CASSQGQGAQETQFF. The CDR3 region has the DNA TGCGCCAGCAGCCAAGGACAGGGGGCTCAAGAGACCCAGTTCTTC.

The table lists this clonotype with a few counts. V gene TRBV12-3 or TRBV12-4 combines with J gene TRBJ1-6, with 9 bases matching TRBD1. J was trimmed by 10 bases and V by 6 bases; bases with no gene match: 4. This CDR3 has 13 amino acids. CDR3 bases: TGTGCCAGCAGGGGACAGGGTCTCTCACCCCTCCACTTT. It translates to CASRGQGLSPLHF.

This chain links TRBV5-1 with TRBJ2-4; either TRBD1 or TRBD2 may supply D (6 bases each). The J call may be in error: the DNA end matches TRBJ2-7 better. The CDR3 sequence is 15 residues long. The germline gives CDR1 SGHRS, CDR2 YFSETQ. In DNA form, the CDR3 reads TGCGCCAGCAGCTTGTGGGGGGCCGACATCTACGAGCAGTACTTC. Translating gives CASSLWGADIYEQYF.

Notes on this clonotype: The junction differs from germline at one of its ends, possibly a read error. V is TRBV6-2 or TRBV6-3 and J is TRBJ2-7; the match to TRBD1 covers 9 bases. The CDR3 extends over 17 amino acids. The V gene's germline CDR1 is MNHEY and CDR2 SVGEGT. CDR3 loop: CASSYSAGQGTSYEQYF. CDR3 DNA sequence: TGTGCCAGCAGTTACTCGGCAGGACAGGGGACATCCTACGAGCAGTACTTT.

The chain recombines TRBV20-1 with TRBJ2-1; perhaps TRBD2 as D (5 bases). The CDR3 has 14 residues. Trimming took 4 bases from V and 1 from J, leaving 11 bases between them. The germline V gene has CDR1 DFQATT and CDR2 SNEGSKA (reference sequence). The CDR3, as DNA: TGCAGTGCTACCAGGACTCAGTCCTACAATGAGCAGTTCTTC. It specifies CSATRTQSYNEQFF.

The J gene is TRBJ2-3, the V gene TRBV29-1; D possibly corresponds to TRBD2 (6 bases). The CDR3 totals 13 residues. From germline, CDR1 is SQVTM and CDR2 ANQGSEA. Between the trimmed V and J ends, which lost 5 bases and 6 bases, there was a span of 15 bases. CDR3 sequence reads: CSVRPGATDTQYF. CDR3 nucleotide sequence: TGCAGCGTTAGGCCGGGAGCTACCGATACGCAGTATTTT.

CDR3 in amino acids: CAAGTGAQPQHF. In nucleotides, the CDR3 is TGTGCCGCGGGGACAGGCGCTCAGCCCCAGCATTTT. The rearrangement joins TRBV2 to TRBJ1-5, with 8 bases fitting TRBD1. V lost 11 bases to trimming and J lost 6 bases; unmatched junction nucleotides: 6. The CDR3 is made up of 12 amino acids. Germline lookup yields CDR1 SNHLY and CDR2 FYNNEI.

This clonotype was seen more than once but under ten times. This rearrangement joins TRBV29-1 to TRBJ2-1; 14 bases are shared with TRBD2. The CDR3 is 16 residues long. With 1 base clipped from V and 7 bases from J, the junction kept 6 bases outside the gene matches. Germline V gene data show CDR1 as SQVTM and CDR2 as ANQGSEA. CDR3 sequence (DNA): TGCAGCGTTGAAGCCTGGACTAGCGGGAGGTTAAATGAGCAGTTCTTC. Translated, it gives CSVEAWTSGRLNEQFF.

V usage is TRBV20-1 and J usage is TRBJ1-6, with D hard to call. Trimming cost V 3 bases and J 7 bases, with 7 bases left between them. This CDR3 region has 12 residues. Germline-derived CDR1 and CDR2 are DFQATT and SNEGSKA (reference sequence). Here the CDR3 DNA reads TGCAGTGCTAGGGGAGTGAATTCACCCCTCCACTTT. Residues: CSARGVNSPLHF.

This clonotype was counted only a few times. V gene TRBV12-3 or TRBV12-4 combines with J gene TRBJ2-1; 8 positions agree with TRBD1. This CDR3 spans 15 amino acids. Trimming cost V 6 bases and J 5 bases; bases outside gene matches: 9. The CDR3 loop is CASRLSDRGDNEQFF. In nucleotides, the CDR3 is TGTGCCAGCAGACTTTCCGACAGGGGCGACAATGAGCAGTTCTTC.

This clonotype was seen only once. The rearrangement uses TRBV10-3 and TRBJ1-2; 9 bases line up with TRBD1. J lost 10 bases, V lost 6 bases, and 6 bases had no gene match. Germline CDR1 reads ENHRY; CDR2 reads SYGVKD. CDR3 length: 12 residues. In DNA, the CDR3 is TGTGCCATCAGCAAACAGGGGGCTGACTACACCTTC. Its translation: CAISKQGADYTF.

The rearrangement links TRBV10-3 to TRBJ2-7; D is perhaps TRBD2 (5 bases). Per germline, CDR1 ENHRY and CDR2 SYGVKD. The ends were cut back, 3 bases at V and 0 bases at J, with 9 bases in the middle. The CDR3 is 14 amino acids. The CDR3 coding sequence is TGTGCCATCAGTGACCCGGCGGGCTCCTACGAGCAGTACTTC. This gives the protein CAISDPAGSYEQYF.